This TCR beta chain appears in the sequencing data of a study of shared clonotypes between healthy human individuals. Study overall: Per donor, CD8 memory used one plate, CD8 naive used two, CD4 memory used three and CD4 naive used three.

Naive CD8 isolation took CD45RO-negative cells positively selected for CCR7 and excluded terminally differentiated effector memory CD45RA+ cells. The CDR3 spans 15 residues. V was trimmed by 0 bases and J by 2 bases, leaving 10 bases between them. The V gene's germline CDR1 is MNHNY and CDR2 SVGAGI (reference sequence). Study-level findings and limits: Among four donors, roughly 5% of naive CD4 clonotypes were found in common. Larger richness was generally estimated for naive than memory subsets.

Produced via immunoSEQ multiplex PCR; TCRdb's table is partial and in-frame only. The sample has around 580,000 clones, 98% seen once. In the case of this clone: Its antigen is unknown.

The chain combines TRBV6-6 with TRBJ1-2; no definite D call. This TCR came from a man aged 25 to 45 in good health. The sample consisted of naive CD8+ T cells sorted from blood. The CDR3 DNA follows: TGTGCCAGCAGTTACTCGGTCGGAGAGAACTATGGCTACACCTTC. As protein: CASSYSVGENYGYTF.